The text below deals with one T cell receptor (beta chain). Antigen: not known. This entry is derived from a study of cytomegalovirus exposure and HLA in healthy donors. Study details: The use of the same platform for the 110 or so validation repertoires and the approximately 670 first-cohort repertoires was reported by a later analysis.

From germline, CDR1 is MNHNY and CDR2 SVGAGI (reference sequence). Trimming took 5 bases from V and 4 from J, leaving 11 bases between them. The CDR3 runs to 13 residues. Some clones are missing from TCRdb's copy, which holds only in-frame ones; the method was immunoSEQ multiplex PCR. The table includes about 200,000 clones, 80% to 85% detected once. General study findings and limits: The study designated 150 or so TCR beta chains cytomegalovirus-associated.

The rearrangement links TRBV6-6 to TRBJ1-1, with D possibly matching TRBD1 (5 bases). The TCR sequence derives from a woman under 40 in good health and CMV-seronegative. The sample comprised PBMCs. The CDR3 DNA follows: TGTGCCAGCAGTCAGGGTAGGGGCACTGAAGCTTTCTTT. Translated, it gives CASSQGRGTEAFF.